The clone carrying this T cell receptor beta chain was detected ten times or more. This record belongs to a study of T cell repertoires in cytomegalovirus infection. MiXCR was run by TCRdb on the reads, yielding one entry per CDR3 protein. The table records 600,000 to 800,000 distinct CDR3 sequences, about 24% of them present only once. V lost 6 bases and J lost 5; bases outside the gene matches: 7. This CDR3 has 16 residues. Germline values: CDR1 SGHVS, CDR2 FNYEAQ. The sample consisted of CD8+ T cells from PBMCs. This clonotype was sampled from a human donor in good health (CMV status not recorded). Some clones in this sample may be carry-over from other donors' samples. The chain uses TRBV7-6 and TRBJ2-2; 12 bases map to TRBD2. This CDR3 reads CASSLTSGGLTGELFF. CDR3 DNA: TGTGCCAGCAGTTTGACTAGCGGGGGCTTGACCGGGGAGCTGTTTTTT.